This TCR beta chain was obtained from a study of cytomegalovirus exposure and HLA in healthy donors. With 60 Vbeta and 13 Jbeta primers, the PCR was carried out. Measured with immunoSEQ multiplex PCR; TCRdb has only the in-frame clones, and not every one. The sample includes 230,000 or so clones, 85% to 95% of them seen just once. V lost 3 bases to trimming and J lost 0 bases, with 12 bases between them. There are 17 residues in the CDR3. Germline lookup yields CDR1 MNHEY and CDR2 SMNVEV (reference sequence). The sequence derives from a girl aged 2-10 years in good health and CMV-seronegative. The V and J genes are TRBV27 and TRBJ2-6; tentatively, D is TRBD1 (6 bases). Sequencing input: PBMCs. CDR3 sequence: CASSLRGHSSGANVLTF. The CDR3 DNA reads TGTGCCAGCAGTTTGAGGGGACACAGCTCTGGGGCCAACGTCCTGACTTTC.